These T cell receptor beta chains were read from a single sample in a study of T cells in Graves' hyperthyroidism and ophthalmopathy. MiXCR was run by TCRdb on the multiplex PCR reads, yielding one entry per CDR3 protein. The sample lists over 350,000 distinct CDR3 sequences; around 15% were seen once. The source material was blood. Every receptor here comes from a man in his fifties or sixties with Graves' ophthalmopathy. Both conserved end residues are part of each CDR3. Each record gives: V gene, J gene, D gene, CDR3 protein. A D gene is named only where the DNA matches it firmly.

v_call: TRBV12-3/TRBV12-4
j_call: TRBJ1-1
d_call: -
cdr3_aa: CASSPSGSLTEAFF

v_call: TRBV6-1
j_call: TRBJ2-2
d_call: TRBD1
cdr3_aa: CASSPGQGATGELFF

v_call: TRBV19
j_call: TRBJ1-5
d_call: -
cdr3_aa: CASARLANTNQPQHF

v_call: TRBV20-1
j_call: TRBJ2-4
d_call: -
cdr3_aa: CSAPEGGGSRGNIQYF

v_call: TRBV20-1
j_call: TRBJ2-7
d_call: -
cdr3_aa: CSARDSSLNYEQYF

v_call: TRBV27
j_call: TRBJ2-1
d_call: TRBD2
cdr3_aa: CASSLRREFWNEQFF

v_call: TRBV3-1
j_call: TRBJ2-5
d_call: -
cdr3_aa: CASSLITKQETQYF

v_call: TRBV6-2/TRBV6-3
j_call: TRBJ1-4
d_call: TRBD1
cdr3_aa: CASSYSRDSPNEKLFF

v_call: TRBV6-2/TRBV6-3
j_call: TRBJ2-7
d_call: -
cdr3_aa: CASSYSTRTDVVPYEQYF

v_call: TRBV7-9
j_call: TRBJ2-1
d_call: TRBD2
cdr3_aa: CASSSTSSGGYNEQFF

v_call: TRBV6-1
j_call: TRBJ2-7
d_call: -
cdr3_aa: CAIHDNYEQYF

v_call: TRBV11-1
j_call: TRBJ2-7
d_call: TRBD2
cdr3_aa: CASSSSSGGYEQYF

v_call: TRBV6-2/TRBV6-3
j_call: TRBJ2-5
d_call: -
cdr3_aa: CASSYSIALQETQYF

v_call: TRBV6-5
j_call: TRBJ2-1
d_call: -
cdr3_aa: CASSYSRKSDEQFF

v_call: TRBV7-9
j_call: TRBJ2-5
d_call: -
cdr3_aa: CASSPISGGTETQYF

v_call: TRBV9
j_call: TRBJ1-2
d_call: TRBD1
cdr3_aa: CASSVFSGRQGEYGYGYTF

v_call: TRBV11-2
j_call: TRBJ1-2
d_call: TRBD1
cdr3_aa: CASSSIVGDRAGCTF

v_call: TRBV29-1
j_call: TRBJ1-4
d_call: TRBD1
cdr3_aa: CSGGQGTNEKLFF

v_call: TRBV28
j_call: TRBJ1-2
d_call: -
cdr3_aa: CASSLVGAADYGYTF

v_call: TRBV7-2
j_call: TRBJ2-1
d_call: TRBD2
cdr3_aa: CASSLGSGRWDEQFF

v_call: TRBV29-1
j_call: TRBJ1-5
d_call: -
cdr3_aa: CSVVGDTSNQPQHF

v_call: TRBV3-1
j_call: TRBJ2-2
d_call: -
cdr3_aa: CASSPRTSRELFF

v_call: TRBV3-1
j_call: TRBJ1-4
d_call: -
cdr3_aa: CASSQDNGRINEKLFF

v_call: TRBV20-1
j_call: TRBJ1-4
d_call: -
cdr3_aa: CSARPQGSTNEKLFF

v_call: TRBV12-3/TRBV12-4
j_call: TRBJ2-7
d_call: TRBD2
cdr3_aa: CASSDGLAGGYEQYF

v_call: TRBV18
j_call: TRBJ2-1
d_call: -
cdr3_aa: CASSPTPPPYNEQFF

v_call: TRBV24-1
j_call: TRBJ1-2
d_call: -
cdr3_aa: CATSDRWDYGYTF

v_call: TRBV30
j_call: TRBJ1-5
d_call: TRBD1
cdr3_aa: CAWARDRGGQPQHF

v_call: TRBV10-2
j_call: TRBJ2-7
d_call: -
cdr3_aa: CASSDRNYEQYF

v_call: TRBV2
j_call: TRBJ2-3
d_call: -
cdr3_aa: CASRLARTDTQYF

v_call: TRBV5-1
j_call: TRBJ2-1
d_call: -
cdr3_aa: CASSSEPTRLSADNEQFF

v_call: TRBV29-1
j_call: TRBJ2-3
d_call: -
cdr3_aa: CSVDWAGTDTQYF

v_call: TRBV24-1
j_call: TRBJ2-3
d_call: -
cdr3_aa: CATSDYNRGTDTQYF

v_call: TRBV20-1
j_call: TRBJ2-1
d_call: TRBD2
cdr3_aa: CSARGGSGVMDNEQFF

v_call: TRBV2
j_call: TRBJ1-5
d_call: -
cdr3_aa: CASSAQTQPQHF

v_call: TRBV30
j_call: TRBJ1-1
d_call: -
cdr3_aa: CAWGGTHVMNTEAFF

v_call: TRBV5-1
j_call: TRBJ1-6
d_call: -
cdr3_aa: CASSPREGNSPLHF

v_call: TRBV19
j_call: TRBJ2-7
d_call: -
cdr3_aa: CASSIPGGEQYF

v_call: TRBV20-1
j_call: TRBJ2-1
d_call: -
cdr3_aa: CSARDARVAVLGNEQFF

v_call: TRBV7-2
j_call: TRBJ2-3
d_call: TRBD2
cdr3_aa: CASSRGLAGNLDTQYF

v_call: TRBV7-2
j_call: TRBJ1-1
d_call: TRBD1
cdr3_aa: CASSRGVFGTEEAFF

v_call: TRBV30
j_call: TRBJ1-5
d_call: -
cdr3_aa: CAWSLGGSQPQHF

v_call: TRBV29-1
j_call: TRBJ2-7
d_call: TRBD1
cdr3_aa: CSVGQGAYEQYF

v_call: TRBV2
j_call: TRBJ1-6
d_call: TRBD1
cdr3_aa: CASSRDRTNNNSPLHF

v_call: TRBV5-6
j_call: TRBJ2-1
d_call: TRBD2
cdr3_aa: CASSLLAGELNEQFF

v_call: TRBV10-1
j_call: TRBJ1-5
d_call: -
cdr3_aa: CASSEETASNQPQHF

v_call: TRBV19
j_call: TRBJ2-1
d_call: -
cdr3_aa: CATAIRTSYNEQFF

v_call: TRBV11-2
j_call: TRBJ2-2
d_call: TRBD2
cdr3_aa: CASRVAGLNTGELFF

v_call: TRBV6-2/TRBV6-3
j_call: TRBJ2-3
d_call: TRBD1
cdr3_aa: CASSRSGTARNTQYF

v_call: TRBV19
j_call: TRBJ2-7
d_call: TRBD2
cdr3_aa: CASSYASGRSEEQYF

v_call: TRBV5-1
j_call: TRBJ2-7
d_call: TRBD2
cdr3_aa: CASSPETSGREYEQYF

v_call: TRBV20-1
j_call: TRBJ2-2
d_call: -
cdr3_aa: CSARVLRGNTGELFF

v_call: TRBV10-3
j_call: TRBJ2-3
d_call: TRBD1
cdr3_aa: CAIRADYGQGGVTDTQYF

v_call: TRBV5-1
j_call: TRBJ1-1
d_call: -
cdr3_aa: CASSLEAGNTEAFF